This record concerns one TCR beta chain sequence. The data were taken from a study of blood T cell repertoires in COVID-19. Study-wide context: T cells, B-cell-depleted T cells, or PBMCs supplied cDNA or gDNA.

In the authors' workflow: Reference gene primer amplification gave estimated nucleated cell counts. Only in-frame clones appear in the TCRdb table, and some are missing; sequencing was by immunoSEQ multiplex PCR. V, J and clone size were drawn from that table, and D and trimming were deduced from the DNA. The sample lists over 80,000 clones, more than 70% occurring once. The CDR3 contains 16 residues. The germline V gene encodes CDR1 SGHRS and CDR2 YFSETQ. V dropped 3 bases and J dropped 3; count of bases not matched to a gene: 5. This clonotype was sampled from a woman in her fifties or sixties with acute or convalescent COVID-19. Sequencing was done on a sample of peripheral blood. This chain connects TRBV5-1 to TRBJ2-2; 10 bases map to TRBD2. For the CDR3, the DNA is TGCGCCAGCAGCTCAGGACTAGCGGAACACACCGGGGAGCTGTTTTTT. Its protein is CASSSGLAEHTGELFF.